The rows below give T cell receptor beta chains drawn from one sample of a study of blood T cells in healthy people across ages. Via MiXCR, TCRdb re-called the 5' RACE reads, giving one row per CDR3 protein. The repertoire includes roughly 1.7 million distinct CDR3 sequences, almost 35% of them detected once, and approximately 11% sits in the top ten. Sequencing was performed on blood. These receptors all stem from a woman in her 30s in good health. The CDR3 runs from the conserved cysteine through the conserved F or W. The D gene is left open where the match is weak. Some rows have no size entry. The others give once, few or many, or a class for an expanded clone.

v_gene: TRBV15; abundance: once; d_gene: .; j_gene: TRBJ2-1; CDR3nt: TGTGCCACCAGCCACCGTGTAGCAGTTGCCTCCTACAATGAGCAGTTCTTC; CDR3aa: CATSHRVAVASYNEQFF
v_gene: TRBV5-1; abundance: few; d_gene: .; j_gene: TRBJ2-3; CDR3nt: TGCGCCAGCAGCGATACAGGGTACAGGTCAGATACGCAGTATTTT; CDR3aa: CASSDTGYRSDTQYF
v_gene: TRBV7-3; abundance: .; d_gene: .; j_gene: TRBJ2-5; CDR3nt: TGTGCCAGCAGCTTAAACTTAGCCAGGACCCAGTACTTC; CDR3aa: CASSLNLARTQYF
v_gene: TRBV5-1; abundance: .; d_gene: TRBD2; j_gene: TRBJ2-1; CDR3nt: TGCGCCAGCAGCGCGACTAGCGGGAGGGCCGGGTCCTACAATGAGCAGTTCTTC; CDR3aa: CASSATSGRAGSYNEQFF
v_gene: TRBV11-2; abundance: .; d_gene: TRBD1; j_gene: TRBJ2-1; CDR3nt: TGTGCCAGCAGCTCGGGACAGGGGGCCCTGAGGGTCCTCAATGAGCAGTTCTTC; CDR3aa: CASSSGQGALRVLNEQFF
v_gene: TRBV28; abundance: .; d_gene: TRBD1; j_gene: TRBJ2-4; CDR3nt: TGTGCCAGCAGTCAGACAGGGGTCAAAAACATTCAGTACTTC; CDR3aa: CASSQTGVKNIQYF
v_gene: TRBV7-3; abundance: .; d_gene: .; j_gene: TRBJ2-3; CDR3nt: TGTGCCAGCAGCTTACGGGGGAGTTTCGATACGCAGTATTTT; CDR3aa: CASSLRGSFDTQYF
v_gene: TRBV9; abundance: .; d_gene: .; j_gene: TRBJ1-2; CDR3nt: TGTGCCAGCGGCGGCGGAGCTAACTATGGCTACACCTTC; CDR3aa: CASGGGANYGYTF
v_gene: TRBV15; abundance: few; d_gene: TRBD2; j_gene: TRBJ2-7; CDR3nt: TGTGCCACCAGCAGGGCCATAGCGGGAGGGTCCCTCGAGCAGTACTTC; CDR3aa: CATSRAIAGGSLEQYF
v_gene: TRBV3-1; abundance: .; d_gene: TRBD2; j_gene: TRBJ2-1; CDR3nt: TGTGCCAGCAGCCAAGTCGTGGGACTAGCGGAAGGGGGGGCGGAGCAGTTCTTC; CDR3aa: CASSQVVGLAEGGAEQFF
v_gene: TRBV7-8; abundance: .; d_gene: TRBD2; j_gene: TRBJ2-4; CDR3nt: TGTGCCAGCCAACTAGCGGGAGGGAGGAACATTCAGTACTTC; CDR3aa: CASQLAGGRNIQYF
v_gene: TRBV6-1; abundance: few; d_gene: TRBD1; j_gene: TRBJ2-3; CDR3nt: TGTGCCAGCAGGGACAGGCCAACAGATACGCAGTATTTT; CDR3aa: CASRDRPTDTQYF
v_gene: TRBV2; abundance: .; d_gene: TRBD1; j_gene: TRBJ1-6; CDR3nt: TGTGCCAGCAGTGAAAGACAGGGGGTTTCACCCCTCCACTTT; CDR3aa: CASSERQGVSPLHF
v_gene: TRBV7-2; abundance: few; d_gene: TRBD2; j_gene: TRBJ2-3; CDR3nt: TGTGCCAGCATCCTACGGGGGGGGGCGGGCACAGATACGCAGTATTTT; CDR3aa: CASILRGGAGTDTQYF
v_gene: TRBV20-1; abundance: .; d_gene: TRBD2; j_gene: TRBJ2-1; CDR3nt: TGCAGTGCGGTTCTTAGCGGGAGGCCCTACAATGAGCAGTTCTTC; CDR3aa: CSAVLSGRPYNEQFF
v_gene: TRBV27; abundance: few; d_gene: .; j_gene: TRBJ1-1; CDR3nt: TGTGCCAGCAGCAAGGGACGGACAATGAACACTGAAGCTTTCTTT; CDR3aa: CASSKGRTMNTEAFF
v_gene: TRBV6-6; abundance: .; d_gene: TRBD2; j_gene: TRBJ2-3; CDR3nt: TGTGCCAGCAGTTACGACCGGGGGGAAGCAAGCACAGATACGCAGTATTTT; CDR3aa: CASSYDRGEASTDTQYF
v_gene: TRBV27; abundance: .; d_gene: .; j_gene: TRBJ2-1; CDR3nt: TGTGCCAGCAGTAAAATCGGGACGGGGTTCTACAATGAGCAGTTCTTC; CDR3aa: CASSKIGTGFYNEQFF
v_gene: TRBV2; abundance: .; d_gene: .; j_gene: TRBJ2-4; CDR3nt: TGTGCCAGCAGTGGTCGACCCCTAGCGTGGCAGTACTTC; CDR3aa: CASSGRPLAWQYF
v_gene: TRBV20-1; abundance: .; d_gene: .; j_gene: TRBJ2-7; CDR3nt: TGCAGTGCTGGACCTCAGGACGGGAACTCCTACGAGCAGTACTTC; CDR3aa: CSAGPQDGNSYEQYF
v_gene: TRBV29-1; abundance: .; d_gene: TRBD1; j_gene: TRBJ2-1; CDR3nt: TGCAGCGGGACAAGGGGGCGTCGCTACAATGAGCAGTTCTTC; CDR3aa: CSGTRGRRYNEQFF
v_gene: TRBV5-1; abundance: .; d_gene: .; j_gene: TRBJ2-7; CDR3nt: TGCGCCAGCAGCCTAGGAACAACACTCTTCTACGAGCAGTACTTC; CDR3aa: CASSLGTTLFYEQYF
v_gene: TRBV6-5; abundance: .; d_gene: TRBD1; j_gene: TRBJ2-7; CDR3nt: TGTGCCAGCAGCATAGCCCCGGACAGGGCGGGTGAGCAGTACTTC; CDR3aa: CASSIAPDRAGEQYF